The rows below give T cell receptor beta chains drawn from one sample of a study of cytomegalovirus exposure and HLA in healthy donors. Produced via immunoSEQ multiplex PCR; TCRdb's table is partial and in-frame only. This table holds approximately 160,000 clones, approximately 70% found once. The sequenced sample was PBMCs. These receptors came from a man aged 18 to 29 in good health and CMV-seropositive. The CDR3 runs from the conserved cysteine through the conserved F or W. The D gene is left open where the match is weak. Some rows mark clone size as missing; the rest say once, few, many or name a class of expanded clone.

size	J	D	V	CDR3	DNA
few	TRBJ2-3	TRBD1	TRBV2	CASSRDRGLDTQYF	TGTGCCAGCAGTAGGGACAGGGGGCTGGATACGCAGTATTTT
few	TRBJ1-1	TRBD1	TRBV5-6	CASSWGTGAWDMNTEAFF	TGTGCCAGCAGCTGGGGGACAGGGGCTTGGGACATGAACACTGAAGCTTTCTTT
once	TRBJ2-5	-	TRBV7-7	CASSLAQGETQYF	TGTGCTAGCAGCTTAGCGCAGGGTGAGACCCAGTACTTC
-	TRBJ2-5	-	TRBV7-9	CASSYQAGGGETQYF	TGTGCCAGCAGTTACCAAGCCGGAGGAGGTGAGACCCAGTACTTC
few	TRBJ2-6	-	TRBV13	CASSFAAGANVLTF	TGTGCCAGCAGCTTCGCGGCTGGGGCCAACGTCCTGACTTTC
-	TRBJ1-1	-	TRBV28	CASSFKAEDMNTEAFF	TGTGCCAGCAGTTTTAAGGCAGAGGATATGAACACTGAAGCTTTCTTT
once	TRBJ1-1	-	TRBV21-1	CASSRRGGRACAEAFF	TGTGCCAGCAGCCGAAGGGGAGGCAGGGCATGTGCTGAAGCTTTCTTT
-	TRBJ1-1	-	TRBV5-6	CASSLGRGTEAFF	TGTGCCAGCAGCTTAGGGAGGGGGACTGAAGCTTTCTTT
-	TRBJ2-2	-	TRBV13	CASSPRTGDTGELFF	TGTGCCAGCAGCCCTCGGACGGGGGACACCGGGGAGCTGTTTTTT
-	TRBJ1-1	TRBD1	TRBV11-2	CASRGGTGGRTEAFF	TGTGCCAGCAGAGGAGGGACAGGCGGACGGACTGAAGCTTTCTTT
-	TRBJ1-1	-	TRBV19	CASSNNRDTEAFF	TGTGCCAGTAGTAACAACCGGGACACTGAAGCTTTCTTT
-	TRBJ1-1	-	TRBV11-2	CASNVQGRRHTEAFF	TGTGCCAGCAACGTACAGGGAAGGAGGCACACTGAAGCTTTCTTT
-	TRBJ2-3	TRBD2	TRBV5-1	CASGSGGATNTQYF	TGCGCCAGCGGGAGCGGGGGGGCCACAAATACGCAGTATTTT
few	TRBJ1-5	-	TRBV18	CASSPTGRNQPQHF	TGTGCCAGCTCACCAACGGGGAGAAATCAGCCCCAGCATTTT
-	TRBJ2-3	TRBD2	TRBV15	CATSRELAGAGDAQYF	TGTGCCACCAGCAGAGAACTAGCGGGTGCGGGCGATGCGCAGTATTTT
-	TRBJ2-1	-	TRBV7-6	CASSPEAQDAYNEQFF	TGTGCCAGCAGCCCAGAGGCACAGGACGCTTACAATGAGCAGTTCTTC
-	TRBJ1-1	-	TRBV6-5	CASSYRTGVTEAFF	TGTGCCAGCAGTTACCGAACAGGCGTCACTGAAGCTTTCTTT
-	TRBJ2-2	TRBD1	TRBV5-4	CASSFGTGNTGELFF	TGTGCCAGCAGCTTCGGGACAGGGAACACCGGGGAGCTGTTTTTT
-	TRBJ1-1	TRBD1	TRBV30	CAWSTGDRWGTEAFF	TGTGCCTGGAGTACCGGGGACAGGTGGGGCACTGAAGCTTTCTTT
-	TRBJ2-1	TRBD2	TRBV7-7	CASSRSGGVFDEQFF	TGTGCTAGCAGCCGTAGCGGGGGGGTATTCGATGAGCAGTTCTTC
-	TRBJ1-5	-	TRBV7-2	CASSQGQNQPQHF	TGTGCCAGCAGTCAAGGACAGAATCAGCCCCAGCATTTT
once	TRBJ1-2	-	TRBV29-1	CSVEDLRRTYGYTF	TGCAGCGTTGAAGATCTAAGGCGGACTTACGGCTACACCTTC
-	TRBJ1-2	TRBD1	TRBV27	CASSATGVGYTF	TGTGCCAGCAGTGCGACAGGGGTTGGCTACACCTTC
-	TRBJ2-1	TRBD2	TRBV30	CAWSGTSEFF	TGTGCCTGGAGCGGGACTAGTGAGTTCTTC
-	TRBJ1-2	TRBD1	TRBV11-3	CASSPGTDYGYTF	TGTGCCAGCAGCCCTGGGACAGACTATGGCTACACCTTC
-	TRBJ1-1	TRBD1	TRBV19	CASSPRQGAVGTEAFF	TGTGCCAGTAGTCCGCGACAGGGGGCAGTCGGCACTGAAGCTTTCTTT
-	TRBJ2-1	-	TRBV27	CASSSRPSAYNEQFF	TGTGCCAGCAGTTCCAGGCCTAGCGCGTACAATGAGCAGTTCTTC
-	TRBJ1-1	TRBD1	TRBV6-1	CASSSKTGLVAEAFF	TGTGCCAGCAGTTCTAAGACAGGGCTTGTTGCTGAAGCTTTCTTT
once	TRBJ2-1	TRBD2	TRBV4-1	CASSLRGGLDEQFF	TGCGCCAGCAGCCTCCGGGGGGGCCTGGATGAGCAGTTCTTC
few	TRBJ2-3	TRBD2	TRBV10-3	CATTGGSPDTQYF	TGTGCCACCACGGGCGGGAGCCCAGATACGCAGTATTTT
few	TRBJ2-1	TRBD2	TRBV7-2	CASGTSGGILNEQFF	TGTGCCAGCGGCACTAGCGGGGGGATTTTAAATGAGCAGTTCTTC
-	TRBJ2-4	-	TRBV15	CATSTRQARPDIQYF	TGTGCCACCAGCACCCGACAGGCGCGGCCGGACATTCAGTACTTC
once	TRBJ2-3	-	TRBV5-1	CASGLYTHTDTQYF	TGCGCCAGCGGCCTTTACACCCACACAGATACGCAGTATTTT
-	TRBJ2-3	-	TRBV25-1	CASSELREVRDTQYF	TGTGCCAGCAGTGAATTAAGGGAGGTTAGAGATACGCAGTATTTT
once	TRBJ2-1	TRBD2	TRBV4-1	CASSQDVLAVSYNEQFF	TGCGCCAGCAGCCAAGATGTGCTAGCGGTATCCTACAATGAGCAGTTCTTC
-	TRBJ2-2	TRBD2	TRBV6-5	CASSLAGENTGELFF	TGTGCCAGCAGTTTAGCGGGGGAGAACACCGGGGAGCTGTTTTTT
-	TRBJ2-3	TRBD2	TRBV4-2	CASSQGLAGSRDTQYF	TGTGCCAGCAGCCAAGGACTAGCGGGAAGCCGAGATACGCAGTATTTT
-	TRBJ1-3	-	TRBV11-2	CASSLFGGSGNTIYF	TGTGCCAGCAGCTTGTTCGGAGGCTCTGGAAACACCATATATTTT
-	TRBJ1-5	-	TRBV28	CASSKNRVHQPQHF	TGTGCCAGCAGTAAAAACAGGGTCCATCAGCCCCAGCATTTT
-	TRBJ2-3	-	TRBV5-4	CASSTPLNGITDTQYF	TGTGCCAGCAGCACCCCCCTGAACGGGATCACAGATACGCAGTATTTT
-	TRBJ1-4	-	TRBV7-9	CASSLVGATNEKLFF	TGTGCCAGCAGCTTAGTGGGCGCAACTAATGAAAAACTGTTTTTT
-	TRBJ2-4	-	TRBV6-4	CASSPSAASGAKNIQYF	TGTGCCAGCAGTCCCTCCGCGGCGAGCGGAGCCAAAAACATTCAGTACTTC